The 9 T cell receptor beta chains given below trace back to one sample, sequenced in a study of blood T cells in healthy people across ages. A second PCR, run for roughly 7 to 12 cycles, used a sample-barcoded 5' primer plus a J-beta primer mix. MiXCR, run by TCRdb on the 5' RACE reads, gives a single entry per CDR3 protein. The sample includes roughly 2 million distinct CDR3 sequences, 49% of them seen just once. The source material was blood. Receptors originate from a woman in her thirties or forties in good health.

V usage is TRBV7-9 and J usage is TRBJ2-4; possibly TRBD2 for D (6 bases). The CDR3 is 16 residues long. V was shortened by 3 bases and J by 3 bases, with 15 bases between the two germline ends. CDR1 and CDR2 (germline): SEHNR, FQNEAQ (reference sequence). The CDR3 DNA reads as TGTGCCAGCAGCTTCCCTTCTAGCGCCCACAAAAACATTCAGTACTTC. It codes for CASSFPSSAHKNIQYF. The whole variable domain, remainder taken from reference TRBV7-9 and TRBJ2-4, is DTGVSQNPRHKITKRGQNVTFRCDPISEHNRLYWYRQTLGQGPEFLTYFQNEAQLEKSRLLSDRFSAERPKGSFSTLEIQRTEQGDSAMYLCASSFPSSAHKNIQYFGAGTRLSVL.

The rearrangement joins TRBV2 to TRBJ1-2, with D tentatively TRBD1 (5 bases). Germline assignment: CDR1 SNHLY and CDR2 FYNNEI. Trimming took off 5 bases at V and 3 bases at J, with 16 bases between the two ends. The CDR3 is 15 residues long. CDR3 bases: TGTGCCAGCAGTCTTACCGGGGCCGGAGACTATGGCTACACCTTC. Protein: CASSLTGAGDYGYTF.

This clonotype was picked up a small number of times. The rearrangement joins TRBV10-3 to TRBJ2-7; TRBD2 agrees at 10 bases. J was trimmed by 2 bases and V by 5 bases; bases with no gene match: 3. The CDR3 has 14 amino acids. CDR1 and CDR2 from the germline V gene are ENHRY and SYGVKD. The CDR3 loop reads CAISPGTSAYEQYF. CDR3 sequence (DNA): TGTGCCATCAGTCCCGGGACTAGCGCCTACGAGCAGTACTTC.

The table lists this clonotype with a few counts. The J gene is TRBJ1-2, the V gene TRBV12-3 or TRBV12-4; unclear D gene. V dropped 3 bases and J dropped 4 bases, with 9 bases sitting between them. CDR3 length: 13 residues. This chain's CDR3 is CASSFVLGYGYTF. CDR3 in DNA: TGTGCCAGCAGTTTTGTCCTCGGCTATGGCTACACCTTC.

The chain recombines TRBV27 with TRBJ2-6, with 10 bases identical to TRBD2. CDR1 and CDR2 (germline): MNHEY, SMNVEV (reference sequence). V shed 4 bases, J shed 0 bases, and the junction held 12 bases outside the gene matches. This CDR3 contains 20 residues. In DNA form, the CDR3 reads TGTGCCAGCAGTTCGGGGACTAGCGTCGATTGGAGCTCTGGGGCCAACGTCCTGACTTTC. Its translation: CASSSGTSVDWSSGANVLTF.

This clonotype was detected only a few times. The chain uses TRBV7-2 and TRBJ2-4, with TRBD2 as a possible D gene (5 bases). Trimming took off 8 bases at V and 3 bases at J, with 14 bases between the two ends. CDR1 SGHTA and CDR2 FQGNSA come from the germline V gene. The CDR3 consists of 14 residues. The CDR3, as DNA: TGTGCCAGCCGCCGGGCCGGGAACAAAAACATTCAGTACTTC. Translation: CASRRAGNKNIQYF.

The rearrangement uses TRBV10-3 and TRBJ2-7; either TRBD1 or TRBD2 may fit D (5 bases each). V lost 3 bases and J lost 4, with 10 bases in between. Germline values: CDR1 ENHRY, CDR2 SYGVKD. CDR3 size: 13 residues. CDR3 nucleotide sequence: TGTGCCATCAGTGATTCGGGACGGTACGAGCAGTACTTC. It yields the protein CAISDSGRYEQYF.

This chain joins TRBV20-1 and TRBJ2-5, with 10 bases identical to TRBD2. The CDR3 totals 16 residues. Germline V gene sequence: CDR1 DFQATT, CDR2 SNEGSKA (reference sequence). After removal of 6 bases from V and 5 bases from J, the junction contained 15 bases not matched to a gene. This chain's CDR3 is CSARRLAGGNLETQYF. For the CDR3, the DNA is TGCAGTGCCCGACGACTAGCGGGTGGGAATCTGGAGACCCAGTACTTC.

The sample holds a few counts of this clonotype. The V and J genes are TRBV29-1 and TRBJ2-3, with D unresolved. The germline gives CDR1 SQVTM, CDR2 ANQGSEA. The CDR3 sequence is 13 residues long. V was trimmed by 2 bases and J by 1 base, leaving 7 bases between them. The CDR3 DNA reads TGCAGCGTTGAAAGGCAGCGCACAGATACGCAGTATTTT. Translated, it gives CSVERQRTDTQYF.